The clone carrying this T cell receptor (beta chain) was recorded only once. Its matching antigen is unknown. The data were taken from a study of shared clonotypes between healthy human individuals. Overall study results and limits: Generation probability values for non-shared clonotypes were lower than those for clonotypes shared by all four donors.

Here immunoSEQ multiplex PCR was the method, and the copy in TCRdb shows in-frame clones only, minus some. Of roughly 2.4 million clones detected, roughly 95% appear once; the ten largest clones hold 0.13%. Germline CDR1 MNHNS, CDR2 SASEGT. Trimming took off 6 bases at V and 3 bases at J, with 11 bases between the two ends. This CDR3 region has 13 residues. The rearrangement links TRBV6-1 to TRBJ1-1, with D hard to call. This TCR came from a man younger than 35 in good health. Source material: naive CD4+ T cells sorted from blood. The subset denotes: CD45RA+ positively selected. The CDR3 DNA reads TGTGCCAGCAGCAAATTCGGGGACACTGAAGCTTTCTTT. Its protein is CASSKFGDTEAFF.